This T cell receptor beta chain was identified in a study of blood T cell repertoires in COVID-19 (TCRdb year 2020). For the wider study: The collaborator samples originated in the United States, Italy and Spain and spanned the acute and convalescent phases of COVID-19. Deeply sampled blood TCRbeta repertoires from subjects exposed to, actively infected with, or recovered from COVID-19 were included in the dataset. The prospective study material was composed of cDNA or gDNA derived from T cells, B-cell-depleted T cells, or PBMCs. The repertoires were made available in a free public database intended to serve as a resource for research on the immune response to SARS-CoV-2. The samples were drawn from two sources: the first 160 participants of the ongoing ImmuneRACE study, and over 950 subjects contributed by 6 global collaborators. The sample metadata nearly always contained a de-identified subject ID, COVID-19 status, age in years and sex. Where HLA class I and class II types were available, the types were taken from metadata supplied by the sample provider, not from assay-based typing.

The immunoSEQ Assay, a bias-controlled multiplex PCR, was used to amplify TCRbeta CDR3 regions from genomic DNA. The original pipeline was this. The number of nucleated cells in each sample was estimated from the amplification of reference gene primers within the assay. To quantify the absolute abundance of each unique TCRbeta CDR3 rearrangement, sequence reads were collapsed and filtered. Productive Simpson clonality was computed per sample as the square root of Simpson's diversity index over productive rearrangements. This is the immuneACCESS table as TCRdb keeps it, with only in-frame sequences that have V and J called. A part of the clones is gone; compared with another copy, unresolved V genes explain less than half, and the rest is unexplained. V and J calls and clone size follow that table, whereas D and trimming were derived from the DNA. The sample has 75,000 to 90,000 clones on record, approximately 80% of them singletons. Approximately 12% of the sample belongs to the ten largest clones.

About this clone itself: Its antigen is still unknown. Per-base qualities were not stored, and no clone one base away is much larger.

Taken from cysteine to phenylalanine, the CDR3 has 14 residues. The CDR3 DNA has 42 bases and is translated from base 1. CDR1 and CDR2 (GTSNPN, SVGIG) derive from the germline V gene (reference sequence). V trim: 3 bases; J trim: 8 bases; unmatched bases: 7. The collaborating institutions used their own protocols to collect whole blood in K2EDTA tubes. For TCRbeta analysis, collaborators shipped samples as frozen whole blood, isolated PBMCs, or DNA extracted from either of those sample types. Findings and caveats that apply to the study as a whole: Clinical and demographic metadata were provided uncurated, with the amount varying by source and participant.

This TCR was recovered from a woman aged 35 to 49 with active or convalescent COVID-19. The rearranged segments are TRBV30 and TRBJ1-6; 7 bases in the middle match TRBD1. Material for sequencing was peripheral blood. The CDR3 amino acid sequence is: CAWSATGVYSPLHF. The DNA sequence is as follows: TGTGCCTGGAGCGCTACAGGGGTGTATTCACCCCTCCACTTT.